This TCR beta chain was obtained from a study of blood T cell repertoires in COVID-19 (dated by TCRdb to 2018 to 2021). Study-level background: Samples covering the acute and convalescent phases of COVID-19 were provided by collaborators in the United States, Italy and Spain. Where available, HLA class I and class II types were obtained from metadata supplied by the sample provider rather than from assay-based typing. The samples were drawn from the first 160 participants of the ongoing ImmuneRACE study and from 1,254 subjects provided by 6 global collaborators. The dataset comprised deeply sampled blood TCRbeta repertoires from subjects exposed to, actively infected with, or recovered from COVID-19. The prospective study material was composed of cDNA or gDNA derived from T cells, B-cell-depleted T cells, or PBMCs. A freely available public database, intended as a resource for researchers studying the immune response to SARS-CoV-2, is where the repertoires were released. The sample metadata nearly always contained a de-identified subject ID, COVID-19 status, age in years and sex.

Points the paper makes about the study in general: The quantity of clinical and demographic metadata differed by source and by participant and was supplied without curation.

Collaborating institutions collected whole blood in K2EDTA tubes following their own protocols. For TCRbeta analysis, collaborators shipped samples in one of three forms: frozen whole blood, isolated PBMCs, or DNA extracted from either of those sample types. TCRbeta CDR3 regions were amplified from genomic DNA by means of the immunoSEQ Assay, a bias-controlled multiplex PCR. As for the original processing: The number of nucleated cells in each sample was estimated by amplification of reference gene primers within the assay. To quantify the absolute abundance of each unique TCRbeta CDR3 rearrangement, sequence reads were collapsed and filtered. Productive Simpson clonality was computed per sample as the square root of Simpson's diversity index over productive rearrangements. Here the immuneACCESS table is served through TCRdb, limited to in-frame sequences with V and J called. Missing clones are a known gap in these copies; in checked studies unresolved V genes cover under half, and the rest lacks a known reason. V, J and clone size derive from that table, while D and trimming were established from the DNA sequence. The sample contains 120,000 to 150,000 clones, around four fifths of them found a single time. Roughly 3% of the sample comes from the top ten.

Details on this clone: No antigen is known for it. Base qualities are not provided; no much larger clone lies one nucleotide away.

The clonotype comes from a woman in her forties with active or convalescent COVID-19. The specimen sequenced was peripheral blood.

In nucleotides, the sequence is TGTGCCAGCAGACAGGGGACGGTAAATGAGCAGTTCTTC. The encoded protein is CASRQGTVNEQFF. The rearrangement joined TRBV6-5 to TRBJ2-1; the junction holds 7 bases that match TRBD1. Taken from the germline V gene, the CDR1 and CDR2 loops are MNHEY and SVGAGI. The CDR3 contains 13 residues, cysteine and phenylalanine counted. The entry retains the CDR3 DNA only, 39 bases that are in frame from base 1. Trimming accounts for 6 bases at V and 7 bases at J, while the number of junction bases matched to no gene is 6.